Presented here are 23 T cell receptor beta chains from one specimen sequenced in a study of Ad26.COV2.S vaccination and SARS-CoV-2 variants. Method: immunoSEQ multiplex PCR; TCRdb's copy keeps in-frame clones and lacks some. Of about 400,000 clones listed, roughly 90% are singletons. The treatment: roughly 19 received Ad26.COV2.S at low or high dose, single or two shots; a few received placebo; per-sample allocation not given. Repertoires come from day 63 after the first vaccine or placebo injection. Sequenced here: peripheral blood, sampled in a trial of Ad26.COV2.S vaccine versus placebo. The receptors here all came from a person aged 18-60 years who received the Ad26.COV2.S COVID-19 vaccine or a placebo.

The gene calls are TRBV9 and TRBJ2-7, with D hard to call. The V end was cut by 3 bases, the J end by 2 bases, with 12 bases between. CDR3 length: 14 amino acids. The germline V gene encodes CDR1 SGDLS and CDR2 YYNGEE. This CDR3 is CASSASGDTYEQYF. The CDR3 DNA reads as TGTGCCAGCAGCGCCTCAGGAGATACCTACGAGCAGTACTTC.

J is TRBJ1-1 and V is TRBV6-5; D ambiguous. The germline V and J ends were trimmed by 0 bases and 6 bases, with 11 bases remaining between them. CDR1 MNHEY and CDR2 SVGAGI come from the germline V gene. The CDR3 length is 14 residues. The CDR3 DNA reads as TGTGCCAGCAGTTACTCGCTGGGAGCACCTGAAGCTTTCTTT. Translated: CASSYSLGAPEAFF.

CDR3 in DNA: TGCAGCGTGAAAACGGACTCAACCCTCCACTTT. This translates into CSVKTDSTLHF. The V call is TRBV29-1, the J call TRBJ1-6, with unresolved D. The CDR3 length is 11 residues. V was clipped by 6 bases and J by 14 bases, with 14 bases between them. Germline CDR1 is SQVTM and CDR2 is ANQGSEA.

This chain connects TRBV6-2 or TRBV6-3 to TRBJ2-7; TRBD2 agrees at 10 bases. V was pared by 5 bases and J by 2 bases, with 6 bases of the junction left unmatched. The germline gives CDR1 MNHEY, CDR2 SVGEGT. This CDR3 is built from 15 residues. As DNA, the CDR3 is TGTGCCAGCAGTGACATAGCGGGGGGTCCCTACGAGCAGTACTTC. Translating gives CASSDIAGGPYEQYF.

The sample holds one count of this clone. The rearrangement links TRBV18 to TRBJ2-5, with TRBD1 as a possible D gene (5 bases). Per the germline V gene, CDR1 is KGHSH and CDR2 is LQKENI. Trimming removed 8 bases from V and 9 bases from J, with 19 bases in between. CDR3 length equals 13 residues. In nucleotides, the CDR3 is TGTGCCAGCCTCGGTCAGGGTTCTCAAGCCCAGTACTTC. Translating gives CASLGQGSQAQYF.

The rearrangement uses TRBV27 and TRBJ1-1; D is unresolved. Between the trimmed V and J ends, which lost 5 bases and 0 bases, there was a span of 7 bases. CDR1 and CDR2 from the germline V gene are MNHEY and SMNVEV (reference sequence). CDR3 size: 13 residues. CDR3 amino acids: CASSTFMNTEAFF. CDR3 nucleotides: TGTGCCAGCAGTACCTTTATGAACACTGAAGCTTTCTTT.

The rearrangement links TRBV29-1 to TRBJ1-1; unclear D gene. V lost 0 bases, J lost 3 bases, and 14 bases lay in between. The CDR3 has 15 amino acids. Germline CDR1 is SQVTM and CDR2 is ANQGSEA. The CDR3 nucleotides are TGCAGCGTTGAAGATCGGGGATGGGGAGACACTGAAGCTTTCTTT. Amino acids: CSVEDRGWGDTEAFF.

The chain couples TRBV10-3 to TRBJ2-3; D is unresolved. The V and J ends lost 5 bases and 1 base respectively, with 10 bases between them. This CDR3 is 14 amino acids long. The V gene's germline CDR1 is ENHRY and CDR2 SYGVKD. The chain's CDR3 is CAISQRPGTDTQYF. CDR3 nucleotides: TGTGCCATCAGTCAGAGGCCGGGCACAGATACGCAGTATTTT.

The V and J genes are TRBV4-3 and TRBJ1-1, with a possible D match to TRBD1 (5 bases). This CDR3 has 15 amino acids. Germline V gives CDR1 LGHNA, CDR2 YSLEER. V was clipped by 0 bases and J by 5 bases, with 13 bases between them. In nucleotides, the CDR3 is TGCGCCAGCAGCCAAGATTCACAGGCGGTAACTGAAGCTTTCTTT. It specifies CASSQDSQAVTEAFF.

The rearrangement links TRBV4-3 to TRBJ2-1; 9 nucleotides align to TRBD1. V lost 0 bases and J lost 9; bases outside the gene matches: 9. CDR1 is LGHNA, CDR2 YSLEER, per germline. CDR3 length: 16 amino acids. The CDR3 sequence is CASSQEPGQGKGEQFF. Here the CDR3 DNA reads TGCGCCAGCAGCCAAGAACCGGGACAGGGAAAGGGTGAGCAGTTCTTC.

The chain recombines TRBV11-2 with TRBJ2-7; perhaps TRBD1 as D (5 bases). V lost 0 bases and J lost 10, with 10 bases in between. The CDR3 contains 12 residues. Per the germline V gene, CDR1 is SGHAT and CDR2 is FQNNGV. CDR3 protein: CASSLDRVGQYF. Written as DNA, the CDR3 is TGTGCCAGCAGCTTAGACAGGGTCGGACAGTACTTC.

This sequence joins TRBV29-1 and TRBJ2-3; no definite D call. The CDR3 consists of 11 residues. Germline lookup yields CDR1 SQVTM and CDR2 ANQGSEA. Between the trimmed V and J ends, which lost 1 base and 6 bases, there was a span of 5 bases. The CDR3 DNA sequence: TGCAGCGTTGAAGCCGGTGATACGCAGTATTTT. It is translated as CSVEAGDTQYF.

The chain couples TRBV28 to TRBJ1-1; D not resolved. V lost 8 bases to trimming and J lost 1 base, with 5 bases between them. The CDR3 contains 11 residues. Germline CDR1 and CDR2: MDHEN and SYDVKM. The CDR3 protein is CASLANTEAFF. Here the CDR3 DNA reads TGTGCCAGCTTGGCGAACACTGAAGCTTTCTTT.

V is TRBV3-1 (or the pseudogene TRBV3-2) and J is TRBJ2-7, with TRBD2 identical over 15 bases. The CDR3 consists of 17 residues. Per germline, CDR1 LGHDT and CDR2 YNNKEL (reference sequence). V gave up 1 base and J gave up 1 base; unmatched junction bases: 2. CDR3 residues: CASSQGTSGGESYEQYF. The CDR3 DNA follows: TGTGCCAGCAGCCAAGGGACTAGCGGGGGGGAGTCCTACGAGCAGTACTTC.

The chain links TRBV27 to TRBJ1-4, with D possibly being TRBD1 (5 bases). Germline CDR1 and CDR2: MNHEY and SMNVEV (reference sequence). V was trimmed by 5 bases and J by 7 bases, leaving 14 bases between them. CDR3 length: 14 amino acids. CDR3 bases: TGTGCCAGCAGTCCTGGGGGGTTCACTGAAAAACTGTTTTTT. Translation: CASSPGGFTEKLFF.

Of note for this clone: A single base separates this from a much larger clone, so it may be a read error. Within the sample, other DNA sequences also encode this same CDR3. The chain combines TRBV6-2 or TRBV6-3 with TRBJ2-7; D is undetermined. In germline, CDR1 is MNHEY, CDR2 SVGEGT. V lost 1 base and J 3 bases, leaving 1 base between the germline ends. The CDR3 loop spans 11 amino acids. CDR3 region: CASSYYYEQYF. As DNA, the CDR3 is TGTGCCAGCAGTTACTACTACGAGCAGTACTTC.

J is TRBJ1-4 and V is TRBV14; 9 bases agree with TRBD1. V lost 6 bases, J lost 3 bases, and 8 bases stayed unmatched. Germline CDR1 SGHDN, CDR2 FVKESK. The CDR3 runs 16 residues. Here the CDR3 DNA reads TGTGCCAGCAGTCGGGAGGGACAGGGACCTAATGAAAAACTGTTTTTT. It specifies CASSREGQGPNEKLFF.

This rearrangement joins TRBV2 to TRBJ2-7; D may correspond to TRBD1 or TRBD2 (5 bases each). The V end was cut by 8 bases, the J end by 2 bases, with 16 bases between. This CDR3 has 14 amino acids. Germline V gives CDR1 SNHLY, CDR2 FYNNEI. The CDR3 nucleotides read TGTGCCAGCCTAATCGGGACGCCGACCTACGAGCAGTACTTC. Translating it yields CASLIGTPTYEQYF.

Comment on this clone: Within the sample, other DNA sequences also encode this same CDR3. The chain is built from TRBV9 and TRBJ2-5; D call uncertain. Germline-derived CDR1 and CDR2 are SGDLS and YYNGEE. Between the trimmed V and J ends, which lost 0 bases and 4 bases, there was a span of 4 bases. The CDR3 has 12 amino acids. Here the CDR3 DNA reads TGTGCCAGCAGCGTAGGAGGAGAGACCCAGTACTTC. Protein sequence: CASSVGGETQYF. Drawing the rest from reference TRBV9 and TRBJ2-5, the complete variable domain is DSGVTQTPKHLITATGQRVTLRCSPRSGDLSVYWYQQSLDQGLQFLIQYYNGEERAKGNILERFSAQQFPDLHSELNLSSLELGDSALYFCASSVGGETQYFGPGTRLLVL.

CDR3 sequence: CASSLSGGAEEQYF. CDR3 sequence (DNA): TGTGCCAGCAGCTTAAGCGGGGGGGCAGAGGAGCAGTACTTC. The chain is built from TRBV3-1 (or the pseudogene TRBV3-2) and TRBJ2-7; 10 bases line up with TRBD2. The CDR3 runs to 14 residues. Germline values: CDR1 LGHDT, CDR2 YNNKEL (reference sequence). Trimming took 5 bases from V and 7 from J; bases not matched to a gene: 8.

The chain uses TRBV5-8 and TRBJ2-7; D is perhaps TRBD1 (6 bases). The V and J ends lost 4 bases and 2 bases respectively, with 16 bases between them. The CDR3 extends over 15 amino acids. CDR1 SGHTS and CDR2 YDEGEE come from the germline V gene. The CDR3 is CASSPRGRGTYEQYF. In DNA form, the CDR3 reads TGTGCCAGCAGCCCCCGGGGCAGGGGCACCTACGAGCAGTACTTC.

The gene calls are TRBV30 and TRBJ1-1, with D hard to call. This CDR3 spans 12 amino acids. The V gene's germline CDR1 is GTSNPN and CDR2 SVGIG (reference sequence). V dropped 0 bases and J dropped 3 bases, with 5 bases sitting between them. The CDR3 is CAWSVRDTEAFF. DNA of the CDR3: TGTGCCTGGAGTGTACGCGACACTGAAGCTTTCTTT.

The chain couples TRBV29-1 to TRBJ1-2; D remains unclear. The CDR3 is 13 amino acids. Trimming cost V 0 bases and J 7 bases, with 12 bases left between them. Germline values: CDR1 SQVTM, CDR2 ANQGSEA. In nucleotides, the CDR3 is TGCAGCGTTGAAGATCGTAGAGGCTTTGGCTACACCTTC. Its translation is CSVEDRRGFGYTF. Combining the CDR3 with reference TRBV29-1 and TRBJ1-2 gives the whole variable domain SAVISQKPSRDICQRGTSLTIQCQVDSQVTMMFWYRQQPGQSLTLIATANQGSEATYESGFVIDKFPISRPNLTFSTLTVSNMSPEDSSIYLCSVEDRRGFGYTFGSGTRLTVV.